The present entry profiles one T cell receptor beta chain with its context. Germline V CDR1 and CDR2: SNHLY, FYNNEI. The CDR3 spans 15 residues. V lost 6 bases, J lost 1 base, and 14 bases lay in between. Sequencing used immunoSEQ multiplex PCR; TCRdb keeps in-frame clones, though not all of them. The table lists 350,000 or so clones, more than 75% of them singletons. The data were obtained in a study of blood T cell repertoires in COVID-19. The wider study: There were acute and convalescent COVID-19 samples, and they came from the United States, Italy and Spain. T cells, B-cell-depleted T cells, or PBMCs provided the cDNA or gDNA that served as material.

This sequence originates from a woman between 25 and 40 years old with COVID-19, enrolled during active disease. The sample consisted of peripheral blood. This chain connects TRBV2 to TRBJ2-3; D is perhaps TRBD2 (6 bases). The CDR3 here is CASRALARGTDTQYF. As DNA, the CDR3 is TGTGCCAGCAGAGCTCTAGCGCGGGGCACAGATACGCAGTATTTT. The full variable domain, in which reference TRBV2 and TRBJ2-3 provide the parts outside the CDR3, is EPEVTQTPSHQVTQMGQEVILRCVPISNHLYFYWYRQILGQKVEFLVSFYNNEISEKSEIFDDQFSVERPDGSNFTLKIRSTKLEDSAMYFCASRALARGTDTQYFGPGTRLTVL.